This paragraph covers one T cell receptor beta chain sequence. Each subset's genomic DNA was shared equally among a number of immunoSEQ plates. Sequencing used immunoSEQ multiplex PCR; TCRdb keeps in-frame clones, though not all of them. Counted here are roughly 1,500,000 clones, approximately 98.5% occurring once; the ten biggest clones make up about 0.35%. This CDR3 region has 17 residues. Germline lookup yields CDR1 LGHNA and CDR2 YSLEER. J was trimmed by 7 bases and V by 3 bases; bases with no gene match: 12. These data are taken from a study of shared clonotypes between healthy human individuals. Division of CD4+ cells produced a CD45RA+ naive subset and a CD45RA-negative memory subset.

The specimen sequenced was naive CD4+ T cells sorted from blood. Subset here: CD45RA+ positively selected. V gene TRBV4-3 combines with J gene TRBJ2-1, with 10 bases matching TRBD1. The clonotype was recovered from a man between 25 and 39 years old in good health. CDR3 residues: CASSQETGGLQRNEQFF. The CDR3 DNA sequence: TGCGCCAGCAGCCAGGAGACAGGGGGCCTACAGCGGAATGAGCAGTTCTTC.